A selection of T cell receptor beta chains follows, all from one sample in a study of blood T cells in healthy people across ages. One entry per CDR3 protein results from TCRdb running MiXCR on the 5' RACE reads. The data hold around 620,000 distinct CDR3 sequences, with 25% to 30% observed a single time. Sequences were obtained from blood. Source of these receptors: a woman in her seventies in good health. The CDR3 runs from the conserved cysteine through the conserved F or W. Each record gives: clone size, D gene, V gene, J gene, CDR3 protein, CDR3 DNA. A D gene is named only where the DNA matches it firmly. Size is stated for part of the rows, as once, few or many counts, or as a class when the clone is expanded.

>few|.|TRBV7-3|TRBJ1-1
CASSPRGYTEAFF
TGTGCCAGCAGCCCCCGGGGGTACACTGAAGCTTTCTTT
>few|.|TRBV9|TRBJ2-2
CASSAIGAPISHTNTGELFF
TGTGCCAGCAGCGCTATTGGAGCCCCGATTTCACATACGAACACCGGGGAGCTGTTTTTT
>.|TRBD1|TRBV9|TRBJ2-7
CASSVGDRGSYEQYF
TGTGCCAGCAGCGTCGGGGACAGGGGATCCTACGAGCAGTACTTC
>few|TRBD2|TRBV20-1|TRBJ2-1
CSARETSGGPYDEQFF
TGCAGTGCTAGAGAGACTAGCGGGGGACCCTACGATGAGCAGTTCTTC
>.|.|TRBV6-6|TRBJ1-2
CASSLPSLYGYTF
TGTGCCAGCAGCCTCCCGAGTCTATATGGCTACACCTTC
>few|TRBD1|TRBV7-9|TRBJ1-2
CASSTGQGRYGYTF
TGTGCCAGCAGCACAGGACAGGGACGCTATGGCTACACCTTC
>.|TRBD2|TRBV6-6|TRBJ2-3
CASSKRAGGSTDTQYF
TGTGCCAGCAGTAAAAGAGCGGGGGGAAGCACAGATACGCAGTATTTT
>few|.|TRBV20-1|TRBJ1-1
CSASGRGKNTEAFF
TGCAGTGCTAGTGGCAGGGGCAAAAACACTGAAGCTTTCTTT
>.|TRBD2|TRBV11-3|TRBJ2-1
CASSPRGRGALTAYNEQFF
TGTGCCAGCAGCCCCAGAGGGCGGGGGGCCCTAACAGCCTACAATGAGCAGTTCTTC
>few|TRBD1|TRBV29-1|TRBJ1-1
CSAIQGAENTEAFF
TGCAGCGCAATACAGGGGGCGGAGAACACTGAAGCTTTCTTT
>.|.|TRBV10-3|TRBJ1-2
CAISAGLGEYAF
TGTGCCATCAGTGCCGGCTTAGGAGAGTACGCCTTC
>.|.|TRBV30|TRBJ1-4
CAWSVGGAGEKLFF
TGTGCCTGGAGTGTCGGGGGCGCAGGAGAAAAACTGTTTTTT
>.|TRBD1|TRBV9|TRBJ1-2
CASTRQGAQYGYTF
TGTGCCAGCACCCGACAGGGGGCCCAATATGGCTACACCTTC
>few|.|TRBV7-9|TRBJ1-1
CASSSGETEAFF
TGTGCCAGCAGCTCAGGGGAGACTGAAGCTTTCTTT